The sequence of this T cell receptor beta chain was determined in a study (dated by TCRdb to 2015 to 2017). Regarding the complete study: The study set out to test whether tumor-infiltrating Tregs in breast cancer get recruited from blood Tregs or are instead converted in situ from other CD4+ T cell subsets.

A distance of 6 bases separates the germline ends of V and J, which lose 1 base and 2 bases respectively. The CDR3 spans 13 residues, from the cysteine through the phenylalanine. The retained sequence is limited to the CDR3, 39 bases, with the frame set at the first base. What the work shows at the level of the full study, not this receptor alone: Tumor memory CD4+ T cell TCR gene usage clustered with blood and lymph node memory CD4+ cells and lymph node naive CD4+ cells. The larger-cohort validation was restricted to a single TCR beta V-J rearrangement rather than whole repertoires. Tumor-infiltrating Treg TCR alpha and beta sequences overlapped most with tumor naive CD4+ T cells, then with blood naive CD4+ T cells.

This clonotype was recorded at least ten times. It has no known antigen specificity. Base qualities are not provided; no much larger clone lies one nucleotide away. Amplification of full-length TCR variable regions was done by 5' RACE PCR using constant-region reverse primers, and this step was followed by semi-nested PCR with Nested Universal Primer A. The ReliaPrep RNA Cell Miniprep System was used to extract total RNA, which was then reverse transcribed into 5'RACE-ready cDNA with the SMARTer RACE 5'/3' Kit. An Illumina MiSeq was used to sequence the full-length TCR alpha and beta libraries, which had been barcoded with multiplex adaptors. The original pipeline was this. For each of nine subset-tissue groups, sequencing data from the five patients were pooled, and the groups were then compared using unsupervised clustering of TCR gene usage. Repertoire similarity was calculated with the Morisita-Horn index, weighting shared sequences by their contribution to each repertoire. TCRdb reran the public reads through fastp at Q25 and MiXCR, keeping productive beta chains. One record per CDR3 amino acid sequence lists the most common genes and DNA. These V and J calls originate from TCRdb's pipeline instead of the authors' own analysis. The sample table lists 30,000 to 40,000 distinct CDR3 sequences, under 30% of them with a count of one. The ten most abundant clones make up around 3.5% of the sample.

The Miltenyi Naive CD4+ T Cell Isolation kit was used to purify naive CD4+ T cells, and Tregs were depleted with CD25 microbeads. Tregs, naive and memory CD4+ T cells from tumor, blood and ipsilateral draining lymph nodes of 4 or 5 breast cancer patients underwent full-length TCR alpha and beta sequencing. Tumor tissue and lymph nodes obtained from ipsilateral axillary dissection were perfused with PBS, minced and then digested with collagenase I and hyaluronidase. Ficoll density gradient centrifugation was used to isolate mononuclear cells from either lymph nodes or around 51 ml of peripheral blood. FACS confirmed that the sorted cell populations were more than 90% pure.

The sequence was collected from a female donor with breast cancer. The sample was naive CD4+ T cells sorted from a lymph node. The intended sense of this specimen's cell subset or site label: naive CD4+ T cells, CD4+CD45RA+CD25-. This chain joins TRBV12-3 or TRBV12-4 to TRBJ2-7; D gene: possibly TRBD2, on 6 matching bases. The DNA sequence is given as TGTGCCAGCAGTTTAGGCGGGACCTACGAGCAGTACTTC. Protein translation: CASSLGGTYEQYF.